The entry that follows covers one TCR beta chain sequence. Its target antigen remains unknown. Base qualities were left out, and no much larger clone turns up one base away. The data stem from a study of shared clonotypes between healthy human individuals (TCRdb year 2020). About the investigation overall: A few men and a couple of women, aged 18 to 49 years, made up the cohort. To increase sequencing depth and limit assay-specific biases, TCR repertoire library preparation and sequencing were carried out by different laboratories using diverse techniques. Blood TCR repertoires of four to six healthy adults were deeply sequenced to estimate repertoire size and the extent of clonotype sharing between individuals. Per donor, three plates each were used for CD4 naive and CD4 memory, two for CD8 naive, and one for CD8 memory. Leukapheresis yielded between about 0.9 and 9 billion PBMCs per donor.

The donors were healthy, HIV-negative adults with no recently reported acute infections or vaccinations. All donors were Caucasian adults living in Nashville, Tennessee, USA. CD4+ T cells were enriched by magnetic negative selection; naive cells were then positively selected on CD45RA, and the negative fraction formed the memory subset. Blood was obtained by leukapheresis, after which PBMCs were separated by Ficoll-Histopaque density gradient centrifugation and cryopreserved in liquid nitrogen vapor phase. Analytical flow cytometry was used to check the purity and quantity of each magnetically sorted T cell population. From each sorted fraction, genomic DNA was isolated and quantified by UV absorbance on a Nanodrop 2000c. Points the paper makes about the study in general: Naive subsets generally had larger estimated clonotype richness than memory subsets. Only blood was sampled, and tissue TCR repertoires likely differ from those in blood. Even with the large sequencing depth, rarefaction of the sorted-subset datasets indicated that sequencing was incomplete. The small number of donors limited the genetic and exposure-history diversity represented. Sharing across several donors was observed for roughly 5.4% of naive CD4, 3% to 4% of naive CD8, 2% to 2.5% of memory CD4, and roughly 0.4% of memory CD8 clonotypes. Compared with non-shared clonotypes, clonotypes shared by all four sorted-subset donors had higher generation probabilities. Pairwise subsampling led to the expectation that sequencing depth would affect the degree of clonotype sharing among donors.

TCR CDR3 regions were amplified from genomic DNA by multiplex PCR using the deep immunoSEQ assay. For each cell subset, the extracted genomic DNA was distributed evenly across all wells of several immunoSEQ 96-well plates, and each plate served as one replicate. For sorted subsets, approximately 190 ng genomic DNA, equal to 30,000 to 35,000 T cell genomes, was loaded into each replicate PCR. Purified libraries were quantified with a Qubit 3.0 fluorometer, sized on a Bioanalyzer 2100, and re-quantified with the KAPA Library Quantification kit. Each immunoSEQ 96-well plate was sequenced on its own single-read 150-cycle Illumina NextSeq 550 flow cell. For the original study's pipeline: Because the immunoSEQ output held only junctional sequences and lacked quality scores, the filtering could not match the filtering applied to full-length reads. To assign V/J genes and CDR3, sequences were annotated against IMGT germline references using PyIR, a Python wrapper for IgBLAST v1.9. Reads were removed for weak V/J assignments (E-value above 1e-6), missing CDR3, stop codons, out-of-frame junctions, or ambiguous translated residues. V3J clonotypes were defined as sequences sharing an identical inferred V gene, J gene, and CDR3 amino acid sequence. The percentage overlap between two repertoires was calculated by dividing the number of shared unique clonotypes by the size of the smaller repertoire. Three approaches were used to assess repertoire richness: RTK rarefaction, the Chao1 estimator, and Recon v2.1 estimates of unobserved clonotypes. OLGA was used to compute generation probabilities for all TCRbeta clonotypes that the gDNA method yielded from a few donors. TCRdb stores this immuneACCESS table with in-frame sequences only. Part of the clones is absent; in the studies checked, under half of the shortfall reflects unresolved V genes, and no reason is known for the rest. V, J and clone size were drawn from that table, and D and trimming were deduced from the DNA. This sample holds under 2,500,000 clones; around 95% were observed only once. The ten largest clones capture about 0.13% of the sample.

The germline V gene specifies MDHEN as CDR1 and SYDVKM as CDR2. V loses 5 bases, J loses 3 bases, and the germline ends lie 14 bases apart. The CDR3, from cysteine to phenylalanine, totals 14 residues. This entry keeps only the CDR3 DNA: 42 bases, framed from base 1. The clonotype was recovered from a man between 18 and 29 years old in good health. Input material: naive CD4+ T cells sorted from blood. In the paper's terms, the cell subset or site label means: CD45RA+ positively selected. This chain joins TRBV28 to TRBJ2-7, with a tentative D gene TRBD1 over 6 matching bases. The DNA sequence is given as TGTGCCAGCAGTCCATCAGGACAGATCTACGAGCAGTACTTC. This is translated as CASSPSGQIYEQYF.